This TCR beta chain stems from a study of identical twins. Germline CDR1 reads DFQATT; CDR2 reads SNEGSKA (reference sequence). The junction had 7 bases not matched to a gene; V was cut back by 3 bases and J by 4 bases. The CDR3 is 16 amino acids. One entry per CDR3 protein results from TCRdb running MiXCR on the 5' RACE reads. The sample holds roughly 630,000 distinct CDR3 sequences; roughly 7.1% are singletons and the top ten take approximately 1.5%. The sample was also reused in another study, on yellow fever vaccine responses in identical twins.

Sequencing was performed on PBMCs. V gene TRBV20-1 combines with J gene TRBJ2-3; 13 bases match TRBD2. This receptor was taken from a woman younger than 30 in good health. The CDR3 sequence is CSARGPTSGRSDTQYF. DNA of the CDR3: TGCAGTGCTAGGGGCCCGACTAGCGGGAGGTCAGATACGCAGTATTTT.